These 22 T cell receptor beta chains originate from one sample sequenced in a study of breast tumors, draining lymph nodes, adjacent tissues. Axillary draining lymph nodes of breast cancer patients supplied the node samples. TCRdb reanalysed the multiplex PCR reads using MiXCR and keeps one entry per CDR3 protein. The table includes about 94,000 distinct CDR3 sequences, 25% to 35% detected once. The specimen sequenced was axillary lymph node tissue. The receptor set was obtained from a female donor with breast cancer. Some clones in this sample may be carry-over from other donors' samples.

On this clonotype itself: Since the CDR3 does not end with the conserved phenylalanine or tryptophan, this likely comes from a read error. The limits of the CDR3 on the DNA are not certain, so only TCRdb's listed CDR3 is given. The chain carries TRBV20-1 and TRBJ2-5. Germline assignment: CDR1 DFQATT and CDR2 SNEGSKA (reference sequence). A total of 11 residues make up the CDR3, ends included. CDR3 sequence reads: CSARVQETQCS.

This clonotype occurred many times. V usage is TRBV4-2 and J usage is TRBJ2-7; 7 bases are a match to TRBD1. V shed 0 bases, J shed 5 bases, and the junction held 7 bases outside the gene matches. CDR3 length: 15 amino acids. Looked up from germline, CDR1 is LGHNA and CDR2 is YNFKEQ. CDR3 coding DNA: TGTGCCAGCAGCCAAGATCGTGGGACAGAAAACGAGCAGTACTTC. Translating gives CASSQDRGTENEQYF.

There are many counts of this clonotype. The V and J genes are TRBV10-3 and TRBJ1-5; 9 bases match TRBD1. The germline CDR1 and CDR2 sequences are ENHRY and SYGVKD. The CDR3 has 14 residues. V lost 8 bases and J lost 7; bases outside the gene matches: 9. CDR3 in amino acids: CAIGGTGQGQPQHF. The CDR3 region has the DNA TGTGCCATCGGCGGGACAGGGCAGGGGCAGCCCCAGCATTTT.

At least ten counts were recorded for this clonotype. The chain is built from TRBV27 and TRBJ2-5; the D gene is possibly TRBD1 (6 bases). The germline V gene encodes CDR1 MNHEY and CDR2 SMNVEV (reference sequence). The CDR3 length is 17 residues. Trimming removed 5 bases from V and 1 base from J, with 20 bases in between. The CDR3 sequence: CASSPPPTGQLQETQYF. In DNA form, the CDR3 reads TGTGCCAGCAGTCCCCCCCCCACTGGACAGCTCCAAGAGACCCAGTACTTC.

This clonotype was recorded many times. The chain's CDR3 is CASSILGSLYDQPQHF. CDR3 bases: TGTGCCAGTAGTATACTCGGCAGCCTATACGATCAGCCCCAGCATTTT. The rearrangement uses TRBV19 and TRBJ1-5, with D unclear. This CDR3 comprises 16 residues. Germline loops: CDR1 LNHDA, CDR2 SQIVND (reference sequence). V gave up 2 bases and J gave up 5 bases, with 16 bases separating them.

In the case of this clonotype: Since the CDR3 does not end with the conserved phenylalanine or tryptophan, this likely comes from a read error. This chain joins TRBV29-1 and TRBJ2-7; D unclear. The CDR3 has 13 amino acids. Germline CDR1 and CDR2: SQVTM and ANQGSEA. Trimming left V 6 bases short and J 6 bases short, with 18 bases between. The CDR3 DNA follows: TGCAGCGTGACCTGGGGTCGACCCGGCGAGCAGTACCTC. It is translated as CSVTWGRPGEQYL.

This clonotype was counted many times. This sequence joins TRBV6-1 and TRBJ2-3; TRBD1 might be the D (6 bases). Germline CDR1 MNHNS, CDR2 SASEGT. Trimming removed 8 bases at V and 5 bases at J, with 23 bases between. The CDR3 runs 16 residues. CDR3 amino acids: CASQDRRRAWKDTQYF. CDR3 bases: TGTGCCAGCCAAGACAGGCGCAGAGCCTGGAAAGATACGCAGTATTTT.

A remark on this clonotype: One junction end does not reproduce the germline sequence, and a read error may be involved. This rearrangement joins TRBV10-3 to TRBJ2-2; 11 nucleotides line up with TRBD1. This CDR3 is built from 15 residues. Germline CDR1 ENHRY, CDR2 SYGVKD. CDR3 sequence (DNA): TGTGCCAGCTTCGGGGACAGGGGGGAAACCGGGGCGCTGTTTTTT. Its protein product is CASFGDRGETGALFF.

This clonotype was counted many times. V is TRBV20-1 and J is TRBJ1-2; TRBD1 matches at 9 bases. This CDR3 has 12 residues. CDR1 DFQATT and CDR2 SNEGSKA come from the germline V gene (reference sequence). The junction had 4 bases not matched to a gene; V was cut back by 6 bases and J by 5 bases. The DNA of the CDR3 is TGCAGTGCCACAGGGGGCTTGTATGGCTACACCTTC. Translated, it gives CSATGGLYGYTF.

This clonotype was picked up many times. V is TRBV5-8 and J is TRBJ1-2; D perhaps matches TRBD1 (5 bases). CDR3 length equals 15 residues. Trimming cost V 4 bases and J 4 bases, with 17 bases left between them. The germline V gene encodes CDR1 SGHTS and CDR2 YDEGEE. CDR3 region: CASSQGYSLAYGYTF. For the CDR3, the DNA is TGTGCCAGCAGCCAGGGATACAGTCTCGCCTATGGCTACACCTTC.

This clonotype was counted at least ten times. The V and J genes are TRBV28 and TRBJ1-6; tentative D call: TRBD1 (6 bases). Germline V gene data show CDR1 as MDHEN and CDR2 as SYDVKM. V was trimmed by 1 base and J by 4 bases, leaving 8 bases between them. This CDR3 spans 15 amino acids. CDR3 DNA: TGTGCCAGCAGTTTATTGCAGGGGTATAATTCACCCCTCCACTTT. It is translated as CASSLLQGYNSPLHF. The full variable domain, in which reference TRBV28 and TRBJ1-6 provide the parts outside the CDR3, is DVKVTQSSRYLVKRTGEKVFLECVQDMDHENMFWYRQDPGLGLRLIYFSYDVKMKEKGDIPEGYSVSREKKERFSLILESASTNQTSMYLCASSLLQGYNSPLHFGNGTRLTVT.

This clonotype has a handful of counts. This may be a read error: a much more frequent sequence differs by one nucleotide. This rearrangement joins TRBV6-2 or TRBV6-3 to TRBJ1-5, with 7 bases fitting TRBD1. This CDR3 spans 15 amino acids. After removal of 5 bases from V and 3 bases from J, the junction contained 7 bases not matched to a gene. Germline lookup yields CDR1 MNHEY and CDR2 SVGEGT. The chain's CDR3 is CASSHWQGDNQPQHF. For the CDR3, the DNA is TGTGCCAGCAGTCACTGGCAGGGGGACAATCAGCCCCAGCATTTT.

On this clonotype: Being one base from a much bigger clone, this may be a read error. The chain carries TRBV28 and TRBJ2-5; D gene uncertain. Germline V gene sequence: CDR1 MDHEN, CDR2 SYDVKM. V lost 7 bases and J lost 5, with 5 bases in between. The CDR3 sequence is 10 residues long. This CDR3 reads CASNRETQYF. The CDR3 DNA reads TGTGCCAGCAATAGGGAGACCCAGTACTTC.

The CDR3 spells CASSQTSGRAGSGELFF. The CDR3 nucleotides read TGTGCCAGCAGCCAAACTAGCGGGAGGGCCGGGTCCGGGGAGCTGTTTTTT. The chain recombines TRBV4-2 with TRBJ2-2, with 13 positions matching TRBD2. The CDR3 runs 17 residues. The germline V gene has CDR1 LGHNA and CDR2 YNFKEQ. The V and J ends lost 2 bases and 6 bases, in that order; junction bases with no gene match: 6.

This clonotype has ten or more counts. The chain carries TRBV7-3 and TRBJ2-1; 7 positions agree with TRBD2. V lost 4 bases to trimming and J lost 9 bases; unmatched junction nucleotides: 9. This CDR3 region has 14 residues. Per the germline V gene, CDR1 is SGHTA and CDR2 is FQGTGA. CDR3 amino acids: CASSSGTTGSEQFF. The CDR3 DNA sequence: TGTGCCAGCAGCTCCGGGACTACCGGGAGTGAGCAGTTCTTC.

Worth noting for this clonotype: Given a much more abundant clone one base away, this may be a read error. V usage is TRBV13 and J usage is TRBJ1-2, with 8 bases that match TRBD1. V dropped 3 bases and J dropped 7; count of bases not matched to a gene: 13. The CDR3 sequence is 16 residues long. Germline CDR1 is PRHDT and CDR2 is FYEKMQ (reference sequence). The CDR3 is CASSFLGTGFDCGYTF. The CDR3 nucleotides are TGTGCCAGCAGCTTTCTTGGGACAGGTTTTGACTGTGGCTACACCTTC.

This chain joins TRBV6-5 and TRBJ1-4, with D possibly being TRBD1 (5 bases). Germline CDR1 and CDR2: MNHEY and SVGAGI. The CDR3 totals 14 residues. Between the trimmed V and J ends, which lost 6 bases and 4 bases, there was a span of 12 bases. Here the CDR3 DNA reads TGTGCCAGCAGCGTCTCGGGGGTTAATGAAAAACTGTTTTTT. Amino acids: CASSVSGVNEKLFF.

This clonotype was detected ten times or more. This chain connects TRBV5-6 to TRBJ1-2; 9 bases line up with TRBD1. The CDR3 sequence is 13 residues long. Germline CDR1 SGHDT, CDR2 YYEEEE. V dropped 1 base and J dropped 8; count of bases not matched to a gene: 3. The CDR3 spells CASSLTGGKGYTF. DNA for the CDR3: TGTGCCAGCAGCTTGACAGGGGGCAAAGGCTACACCTTC.

The genes are TRBV6-1 and TRBJ1-6; 8 bases align to TRBD1. Germline assignment: CDR1 MNHNS and CDR2 SASEGT. CDR3 length: 17 residues. Germline trimming cut 6 bases from V and 1 base from J; bases unmatched to any gene: 8. The CDR3 nucleotides read TGTGCCAGCAGCGATCCCCAGGGGGCATCCTATAATTCACCCCTCCACTTT. This codes for CASSDPQGASYNSPLHF.

This clonotype was seen only a few times. This may stem from a read error, because a much larger clone lies one nucleotide away. J is TRBJ2-3 and V is TRBV5-1; 9 bases match TRBD2. Germline V gives CDR1 SGHRS, CDR2 YFSETQ. Losses at the gene ends were 0 bases for V and 4 bases for J; bases not matched to a gene: 6. The CDR3 has 16 amino acids. The CDR3 bases are TGCGCCAGCAGCTTGGATGGCGGGAGGGACTCAGATACGCAGTATTTT. Its translation: CASSLDGGRDSDTQYF.

This clonotype showed up many times. The chain uses TRBV11-3 and TRBJ2-1, with 10 bases fitting TRBD2. The CDR3 sequence is 15 residues long. The germline V gene has CDR1 SGHNT and CDR2 YENEEA. V shed 9 bases, J shed 9 bases, and the junction held 14 bases outside the gene matches. The CDR3 nucleotides are TGTGCCAGGTCCCACCCGGGACTAGCGCAGAGTGAGCAGTTCTTC. It yields the protein CARSHPGLAQSEQFF.

This clonotype has at least ten counts. The CDR3 DNA reads TGTGCCAGCAGGGTACAGGGCCTACAAGAGACCCAGTACTTC. Amino acid sequence: CASRVQGLQETQYF. The V and J genes are TRBV12-3 or TRBV12-4 and TRBJ2-5; tentative D call: TRBD1 (6 bases). The CDR3 runs to 14 residues. The V gene lost 6 bases and the J gene lost 2 bases, with 13 bases spanning the gap.